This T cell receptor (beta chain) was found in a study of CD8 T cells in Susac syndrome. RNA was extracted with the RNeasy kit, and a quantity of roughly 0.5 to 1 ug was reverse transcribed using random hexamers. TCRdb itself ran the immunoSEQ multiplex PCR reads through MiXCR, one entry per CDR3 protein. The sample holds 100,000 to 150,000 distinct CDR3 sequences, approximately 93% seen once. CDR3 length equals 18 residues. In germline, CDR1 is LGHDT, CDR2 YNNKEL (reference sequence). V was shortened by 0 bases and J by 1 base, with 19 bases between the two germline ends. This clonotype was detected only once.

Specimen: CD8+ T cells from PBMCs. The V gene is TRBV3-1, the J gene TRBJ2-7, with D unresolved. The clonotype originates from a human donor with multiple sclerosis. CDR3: CASSQDGPFSVGSYEQYV. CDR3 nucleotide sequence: TGTGCCAGCAGCCAAGACGGACCCTTCAGCGTGGGTTCCTACGAGCAGTACGTC.